Following are 21 T cell receptor beta chains from one sample sequenced in a study of blood T cells in healthy people across ages. With a J-beta primer mix and a sample-barcoded 5' primer, a second PCR ran roughly 7 to 11 cycles. In TCRdb, the 5' RACE reads were re-called with MiXCR into one record per CDR3 protein. The table includes about 970,000 distinct CDR3 sequences, about 51% detected once. The sequenced material came from blood. The receptors were sampled from a woman aged 60 to 75 in good health.

The CDR3 sequence: CASSGGGPPNEQYF. The DNA of the CDR3 is TGTGCCAGCAGTGGGGGGGGTCCCCCGAATGAGCAGTACTTC. The chain joins TRBV6-5 to TRBJ2-7; 7 bases map to TRBD2. The CDR3 spans 14 residues. CDR1 is MNHEY and CDR2 is SVGAGI in the germline V gene. Trimming removed 5 bases from V and 7 bases from J; junction bases left unmatched: 11.

This clonotype showed up just once. The chain uses TRBV5-1 and TRBJ2-3, with 8 bases identical to TRBD1. Looked up from germline, CDR1 is SGHRS and CDR2 is YFSETQ. With V trimmed by 4 bases and J by 7 bases, 14 bases remained unmatched. The CDR3 totals 16 residues. The CDR3 nucleotides read TGCGCCAGCAGCGCTAGTCCAGGGGGCGTGATAAATACGCAGTATTTT. Residues: CASSASPGGVINTQYF.

This sequence joins TRBV4-1 and TRBJ2-7, with 13 bases aligning to TRBD2. The junction had 11 bases not matched to a gene; V was cut back by 4 bases and J by 5 bases. This CDR3 has 17 residues. CDR1 is MGHRA, CDR2 YSYEKL, per germline. For the CDR3, the DNA is TGCGCCAGCAGCCCCCACCCACTAGCGGGAGGGGGACACGAGCAGTACTTC. Translated, it gives CASSPHPLAGGGHEQYF.

This chain uses TRBV4-1 with TRBJ2-7, with TRBD2 matching 7 bases. Germline V gene sequence: CDR1 MGHRA, CDR2 YSYEKL. The J segment lost 3 bases and the V segment lost 5 bases, leaving 10 bases of the junction unmatched. This CDR3 is 15 amino acids long. CDR3 DNA: TGCGCCAGCAGCTATCCGGGACTAACTGACTACGAGCAGTACTTC. It translates to CASSYPGLTDYEQYF.

The rearrangement links TRBV21-1 to TRBJ2-3; the table's D call of TRBD1 was not tested on the DNA. TRBV21-1 is recorded as a pseudogene. The CDR3 length is 18 residues. CDR3: CASSPPKRSSGKVYTQYF. CDR3 coding DNA: TGTGCCAGCAGCCCCCCCAAGAGATCGAGCGGAAAAGTATATACGCAGTATTTT.

The CDR3 loop reads CASSSGLASYNEQFF. The CDR3 DNA follows: TGTGCCAGCAGCTCGGGACTAGCGAGCTACAATGAGCAGTTCTTC. The chain joins TRBV13 to TRBJ2-1; 10 positions agree with TRBD2. This CDR3 is 15 amino acids long. Unmatched junction bases numbered 3, after V lost 4 bases and J lost 3 bases. Germline V gene data show CDR1 as PRHDT and CDR2 as FYEKMQ (reference sequence).

A few counts support this clonotype. J is TRBJ2-7 and V is TRBV13; D is possibly TRBD1 or TRBD2 (5 bases each). The CDR3 extends over 15 amino acids. Looked up from germline, CDR1 is PRHDT and CDR2 is FYEKMQ (reference sequence). Trimming pared 4 bases from V and 2 bases from J, leaving 15 bases between. The CDR3 region is CASSSPGRTTYEQYF. In DNA, the CDR3 is TGTGCCAGCAGCTCGCCGGGACGGACCACCTACGAGCAGTACTTC.

This clonotype was observed a few times. The V and J genes are TRBV7-8 and TRBJ2-1; 10 bases are shared with TRBD2. In germline, CDR1 is SGHVS, CDR2 FQNEAQ. The J segment lost 7 bases and the V segment lost 1 base, leaving 7 bases of the junction unmatched. This CDR3 region has 16 residues. This CDR3 is CASSLVASGSLNEQFF. The DNA of the CDR3 is TGTGCCAGCAGCTTAGTTGCTAGCGGGAGCCTGAATGAGCAGTTCTTC.

This clonotype has more than one count but fewer than ten. The chain links TRBV2 to TRBJ2-3, with D possibly called TRBD1 or TRBD2 (5 bases each). CDR3 size: 16 residues. The V end was cut by 5 bases, the J end by 1 base, with 16 bases between. Germline V gene sequence: CDR1 SNHLY, CDR2 FYNNEI. The CDR3, as DNA: TGTGCCAGCAGTTTTGGGGGAGAGGGCCGCACAGATACGCAGTATTTT. Its protein product is CASSFGGEGRTDTQYF.

Only a few counts were recorded for this clonotype. CDR3 in amino acids: CASRGQLHTEAFF. The CDR3 DNA reads as TGTGCCAGCAGGGGACAGCTACACACTGAAGCTTTCTTT. The genes are TRBV12-3 or TRBV12-4 and TRBJ1-1; 7 bases agree with TRBD1. The CDR3 has 13 amino acids. V shed 6 bases, J shed 3 bases, and the junction held 4 bases outside the gene matches.

The gene calls are TRBV29-1 and TRBJ2-1; 7 bases map to TRBD2. Germline CDR1 SQVTM, CDR2 ANQGSEA. The trim removed 6 bases at V and 7 bases at J, leaving 12 bases unmatched. The length of the CDR3 is 14 residues. CDR3 residues: CSVAVGGPSNEQFF. CDR3 nucleotide sequence: TGCAGCGTCGCAGTGGGAGGGCCGTCGAATGAGCAGTTCTTC.

The chain combines TRBV29-1 with TRBJ2-5; 7 nucleotides match TRBD2. With V trimmed by 4 bases and J by 5 bases, 10 bases remained unmatched. Germline CDR1 and CDR2: SQVTM and ANQGSEA. CDR3 length: 14 amino acids. CDR3 sequence (DNA): TGCAGCGTTGGTCTCGCGGGAGTCGTTGAGACCCAGTACTTC. It codes for CSVGLAGVVETQYF.

As concerns this clonotype: A read error may produce the germline difference seen at one junction end. The rearrangement links TRBV12-3 or TRBV12-4 to TRBJ2-1; tentatively, D is TRBD1 or TRBD2 (5 bases each). The CDR3 is made up of 11 amino acids. The CDR3 DNA is TGTGCCAGTAGTTTTTGGGGGAGACAGTTCTTC. This sequence encodes CASSFWGRQFF.

This clonotype came up a few times. The chain combines TRBV5-1 with TRBJ2-3; 8 positions agree with TRBD2. Trimming cost V 0 bases and J 3 bases; bases outside gene matches: 6. Germline V gene data show CDR1 as SGHRS and CDR2 as YFSETQ. The CDR3 spans 16 residues. DNA for the CDR3: TGCGCCAGCAGCTTGGTCTTCCGGGAGGGAACAGATACGCAGTATTTT. Amino acid sequence: CASSLVFREGTDTQYF.

The CDR3 spells CASSTGSTYNEQYF. DNA of the CDR3: TGTGCCAGCAGCACCGGGAGTACCTACAATGAGCAGTACTTC. The rearrangement links TRBV12-3 or TRBV12-4 to TRBJ2-1, with TRBD2 as a possible D gene (6 bases). The J call may be faulty, since TRBJ2-7 better matches the DNA end. There are 14 residues in the CDR3.

This chain links TRBV28 with TRBJ2-7, with D unresolved. V lost 8 bases to trimming and J lost 4 bases, with 15 bases between them. Germline V gene data show CDR1 as MDHEN and CDR2 as SYDVKM. This CDR3 has 13 residues. The CDR3 is CASLEAFTYEQYF. For the CDR3, the DNA is TGTGCCAGCCTCGAGGCTTTCACGTACGAGCAGTACTTC.

V and J are TRBV7-4 and TRBJ2-1; 9 bases fit TRBD2. Germline CDR1 is SGHVT and CDR2 is SQSDAQ. Trimming removed 1 base from V and 5 bases from J; junction bases left unmatched: 21. CDR3 size: 21 residues. CDR3 in amino acids: CASSLGLGGGRALISHNEQFF. Here the CDR3 DNA reads TGTGCCAGCAGCTTAGGATTAGGGGGCGGGAGGGCCCTCATATCACACAATGAGCAGTTCTTC.

The chain uses TRBV14 and TRBJ1-2, with a tentative D call TRBD1 (5 bases). The CDR3 is 14 residues long. Germline lookup yields CDR1 SGHDN and CDR2 FVKESK. Trimming left V 2 bases short and J 3 bases short, with 10 bases between. The CDR3 DNA is TGTGCCAGCAGCCAAACGGGGCAGGACTATGGCTACACCTTC. Its protein product is CASSQTGQDYGYTF.

The chain employs TRBV28 and TRBJ2-3; a weak D match, TRBD2 (5 bases). This CDR3 is built from 16 residues. Trimming took 1 base from V and 0 from J, leaving 11 bases between them. Germline V CDR1 and CDR2: MDHEN, SYDVKM. The CDR3 DNA is TGTGCCAGCAGTTTATCTCACGGGATTAGCACAGATACGCAGTATTTT. Translated: CASSLSHGISTDTQYF.

J is TRBJ1-2 and V is TRBV27, with a possible D match to TRBD1 (6 bases). CDR3 length: 14 residues. V lost 7 bases to trimming and J lost 6 bases, with 18 bases between them. Germline CDR1 reads MNHEY; CDR2 reads SMNVEV (reference sequence). The chain's CDR3 is CASTPRQGWNGYTF. In DNA form, the CDR3 reads TGTGCCAGCACCCCGAGGCAGGGGTGGAATGGCTACACCTTC.

The V gene is TRBV4-3, the J gene TRBJ1-1; TRBD1 aligns across 10 bases. V trimming: 4 bases; J trimming: 5 bases; junction bases outside the gene matches: 7. Germline V gives CDR1 LGHNA, CDR2 YSLEER. The CDR3 is 15 residues long. The CDR3 DNA reads TGCGCCAGCAGCCTTGCGACAGGGGGCACGACTGAAGCTTTCTTT. Translated, it gives CASSLATGGTTEAFF.